This TCR beta chain was identified in a study of technical replicates of blood from four donors. Some clones are missing from TCRdb's copy, which holds only in-frame ones; the method was immunoSEQ multiplex PCR. The sample contains about 61,000 clones, approximately 97% of which appear only once. CDR1 is MNHNY and CDR2 is SVGAGI in the germline V gene (reference sequence). Trimming stripped 5 bases from V and 9 bases from J, with 11 bases between. This CDR3 comprises 12 residues. Sequencing was carried out using T cells isolated from PBMCs. V gene TRBV6-6 combines with J gene TRBJ2-1; no firm D call. The TCR originated in a human donor in good health. The CDR3 sequence is CASSPAGSEQFF. In nucleotides, the CDR3 is TGTGCCAGCAGTCCCGCCGGGTCTGAGCAGTTCTTC.